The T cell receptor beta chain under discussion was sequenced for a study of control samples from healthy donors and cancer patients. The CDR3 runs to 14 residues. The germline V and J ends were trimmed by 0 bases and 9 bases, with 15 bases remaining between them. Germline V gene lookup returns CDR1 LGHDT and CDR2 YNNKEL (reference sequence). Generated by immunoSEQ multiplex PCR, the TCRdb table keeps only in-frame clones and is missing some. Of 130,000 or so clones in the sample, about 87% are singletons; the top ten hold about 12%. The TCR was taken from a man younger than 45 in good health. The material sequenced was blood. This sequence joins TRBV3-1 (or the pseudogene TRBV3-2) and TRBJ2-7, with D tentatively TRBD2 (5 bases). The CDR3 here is CASSQDYSGGPQYF. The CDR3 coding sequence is TGTGCCAGCAGCCAAGACTACTCAGGCGGGCCGCAGTACTTC.